These 10 T cell receptor beta chains came from one sample sequenced in a study of blood T cell repertoires in COVID-19. Sequenced by immunoSEQ multiplex PCR; TCRdb stores in-frame clones only, minus some. The sample has 200,000 to 250,000 clones, 90% seen once. Sequencing was performed on PBMCs or T cells enriched from blood (not recorded which). The receptors here all came from a man aged 25-40 years who had been exposed to COVID-19.

This chain connects TRBV21-1 to TRBJ2-2; the listed D gene, TRBD2, was not tested against the DNA. TRBV21-1 corresponds to a pseudogene. The CDR3 is 14 residues long. Here the CDR3 DNA reads TGTGCCAGCAGCAAAGAGGCCGGGGACGGGGAGCTGTTTTTT. Protein sequence: CASSKEAGDGELFF.

The chain links TRBV3-1 (or the pseudogene TRBV3-2) to TRBJ1-1; tentative D call: TRBD1 (6 bases). V dropped 8 bases and J dropped 1 base, with 8 bases sitting between them. The CDR3 is 12 amino acids. CDR1 and CDR2 (germline): LGHDT, YNNKEL (reference sequence). The CDR3 loop reads CASQQGNTEAFF. The CDR3 DNA follows: TGTGCCAGCCAACAGGGGAACACTGAAGCTTTCTTT.

The V call is TRBV9, the J call TRBJ2-3, with 10 bases identical to TRBD1. Germline V CDR1 and CDR2: SGDLS, YYNGEE. V gave up 4 bases and J gave up 4 bases; unmatched junction bases: 9. This CDR3 is 16 amino acids long. CDR3 DNA: TGTGCCAGCAGCACCCGACAGGGGGCGATTGCAGATACGCAGTATTTT. Translation: CASSTRQGAIADTQYF. The full variable domain, rest sourced from reference TRBV9 and TRBJ2-3, is DSGVTQTPKHLITATGQRVTLRCSPRSGDLSVYWYQQSLDQGLQFLIQYYNGEERAKGNILERFSAQQFPDLHSELNLSSLELGDSALYFCASSTRQGAIADTQYFGPGTRLTVL.

This clone was seen just once. The chain couples TRBV4-1 to TRBJ1-2, with a weak D call TRBD1 (5 bases). This CDR3 comprises 14 residues. Germline CDR1 and CDR2: MGHRA and YSYEKL. V was clipped by 0 bases and J by 5 bases, with 10 bases between them. The CDR3 DNA reads as TGCGCCAGCAGCCAAGACCCGGGGGATTATGGCTACACCTTC. This codes for CASSQDPGDYGYTF.

V is TRBV15 and J is TRBJ2-2, with D possibly TRBD2 on 6 matching bases. The CDR3 consists of 14 residues. Germline-derived CDR1 and CDR2 are LNHNV and YYDKDF (reference sequence). Trimming cost V 0 bases and J 5 bases, with 7 bases left between them. CDR3 in DNA: TGTGCCACCAGCAGAGATCGGGGGACCGGGGAGCTGTTTTTT. Protein product: CATSRDRGTGELFF.

The chain combines TRBV19 with TRBJ2-1, with TRBD2 identical over 8 bases. V shed 7 bases, J shed 9 bases, and the junction held 11 bases outside the gene matches. Germline V CDR1 and CDR2: LNHDA, SQIVND (reference sequence). The CDR3 spans 14 residues. Written as DNA, the CDR3 is TGTGCCAGTACCGTGTCGGGACTAGACACTGAGCAGTTCTTC. Protein sequence: CASTVSGLDTEQFF.

There are a few counts of this clone. J is TRBJ2-3 and V is TRBV6-1; D possibly corresponds to TRBD2 (7 bases). V dropped 2 bases and J dropped 4 bases, with 16 bases sitting between them. CDR1 and CDR2 (germline): MNHNS, SASEGT. The CDR3 is made up of 16 amino acids. CDR3 coding DNA: TGTGCCAGCAGTGAAAGGGGGGGAGTCAGCCCAGATACGCAGTATTTT. Translating it yields CASSERGGVSPDTQYF.

The genes are TRBV7-9 and TRBJ2-1, with 9 bases that match TRBD2. CDR3 length: 15 residues. Germline V CDR1 and CDR2: SEHNR, FQNEAQ (reference sequence). Losses at the gene ends were 5 bases for V and 7 bases for J; bases not matched to a gene: 9. This CDR3 is CASSPRLAEGNEQFF. The CDR3 DNA reads TGTGCCAGCAGCCCTAGACTAGCGGAAGGGAATGAGCAGTTCTTC.

The rearrangement links TRBV11-3 to TRBJ2-1; 9 bases are a match to TRBD2. CDR1 is SGHNT and CDR2 is YENEEA in the germline V gene. The CDR3 extends over 17 amino acids. V lost 0 bases, J lost 5 bases, and 8 bases stayed unmatched. In DNA form, the CDR3 reads TGTGCCAGCAGCTTAGATTCGCGGGGGGGGAAGAACAATGAGCAGTTCTTC. Encoded protein: CASSLDSRGGKNNEQFF.

The rearrangement joins TRBV5-1 to TRBJ2-5; no reliable D call. Trimming pared 1 base from V and 13 bases from J, leaving 11 bases between. Germline V lookup: CDR1 SGHRS, CDR2 YFSETQ. The CDR3 has 11 residues. CDR3: CASSLRGSPYF. Written as DNA, the CDR3 is TGCGCCAGCAGCTTGAGAGGTAGTCCGTACTTC.